These 3 T cell receptor beta chains originate from one sample sequenced in a study of shared clonotypes between healthy human individuals. The table came from immunoSEQ multiplex PCR; TCRdb's copy has only in-frame clones and leaves some out. This table has over a million clones, more than 65% appearing once. The sequenced material came from memory CD4+ T cells sorted from blood. The subset denotes: CD45RA-negative fraction. The receptors derive from a man in his late teens or twenties in good health.

This chain connects TRBV5-1 to TRBJ1-6, with a tentative D call TRBD1 (5 bases). This CDR3 has 14 residues. Germline CDR1 and CDR2: SGHRS and YFSETQ. V lost 4 bases and J lost 6, with 11 bases in between. The CDR3 DNA is TGCGCCAGCAGCCCCGACAGCTCTAATTCACCCCTCCACTTT. Translated, it gives CASSPDSSNSPLHF.

This chain joins TRBV4-3 and TRBJ2-2; no reliable D call. Germline values: CDR1 LGHNA, CDR2 YSLEER. The CDR3 is 16 residues long. The V end was cut by 3 bases, the J end by 6 bases, with 17 bases between. The CDR3: CASSHSTPQVAGELFF. The DNA for the CDR3 is TGCGCCAGCAGCCACTCTACCCCCCAGGTTGCCGGGGAGCTGTTTTTT.

The V call is TRBV5-1, the J call TRBJ1-3, with TRBD1 as a possible D gene (5 bases). This CDR3 spans 15 amino acids. The V gene lost 4 bases and the J gene lost 0 bases, with 11 bases spanning the gap. Germline V gives CDR1 SGHRS, CDR2 YFSETQ. CDR3 amino acids: CASSRDFNSGNTIYF. DNA for the CDR3: TGCGCCAGCAGCCGGGACTTTAACTCTGGAAACACCATATATTTT.